These T cell receptor beta chains were read from a single sample in a study of cytomegalovirus exposure and HLA in healthy donors. The assay was immunoSEQ multiplex PCR, and TCRdb's table has in-frame clones only and misses some. The repertoire includes under 200,000 clones, roughly 60% of them detected once, and around 2.9% sits in the top ten. The sequenced sample was PBMCs. These receptors were obtained from a man aged 35 to 55 in good health and CMV-seronegative. Each CDR3 is given with its conserved first and last residue. A D gene is named only where the DNA matches it firmly. Part of the rows lack a size; the others show once, few, many or a class for expanded clones.

clone_size,v_call,d_call,j_call,cdr3_nt,cdr3_aa
-,TRBV30,-,TRBJ1-3,TGTGCCTGGAGTTCGAGCTCTGGAAACACCATATATTTT,CAWSSSSGNTIYF
-,TRBV5-4,TRBD2,TRBJ2-1,TGTGCCAGCAGCCCGGGGGGACTAGCGGGGGACAATGAGCAGTTCTTC,CASSPGGLAGDNEQFF
-,TRBV29-1,-,TRBJ2-7,TGCAGCGTTGAAGTGAGGTTTGGTGAGCAGTACTTC,CSVEVRFGEQYF
once,TRBV7-8,TRBD1,TRBJ2-2,TGTGCCAGCAGCGGACAGGGTAGTTTCGGGGAGCTGTTTTTT,CASSGQGSFGELFF
-,TRBV11-2,TRBD1,TRBJ1-2,TGTGCCACTACCGGGACAGGGGTTGGCTACACCTTC,CATTGTGVGYTF
once,TRBV5-4,TRBD1,TRBJ2-6,TGTGCCGGACAGGGTTCTGGGGCCAACGTCCTGACTTTC,CAGQGSGANVLTF
-,TRBV7-8,-,TRBJ2-7,TGTGCCAGCAGCCCGGGACACAAGAATACTATTTACGAGCAGTACTTC,CASSPGHKNTIYEQYF
few,TRBV19,TRBD1,TRBJ2-2,TGTGCCAGTAGTGCAAAAGGGACAGGGTACACCGGGGAGCTGTTTTTT,CASSAKGTGYTGELFF
-,TRBV30,TRBD1,TRBJ1-3,TGTGCCTGGAGTACAGGGGCTGGAAACACCATATATTTT,CAWSTGAGNTIYF
-,TRBV11-2,-,TRBJ2-1,TGTGCCAGCAGCGCCGGGACAAACAATGAGCAGTTCTTC,CASSAGTNNEQFF
-,TRBV19,TRBD2,TRBJ2-1,TGTGCCAGTAGTAGCCCCGGACTAGCGGGCTTTAATGAGCAGTTCTTC,CASSSPGLAGFNEQFF
once,TRBV6-1,TRBD1,TRBJ2-6,TGTGCCAGCAGTGAGGGGGGGGGACAGGGAGCCAACGTCCTGACTTTC,CASSEGGGQGANVLTF
-,TRBV19,-,TRBJ1-1,TGTGCCAGTTGGCGGAGGGAAGTAGGGACTGAAGCTTTCTTT,CASWRREVGTEAFF
-,TRBV6-5,-,TRBJ1-3,TGTGCCAGCAGTTACTCAGGAGGTGACACCATATATTTT,CASSYSGGDTIYF
few,TRBV28,-,TRBJ2-2,TGTGCCAGCAGTTTCAGGGTTACCGGGGAGCTGTTTTTT,CASSFRVTGELFF
-,TRBV4-1,-,TRBJ1-3,TGCGCCAGCAGCCAACCGGGTTCTGGAAACACCATATATTTT,CASSQPGSGNTIYF
-,TRBV11-1,-,TRBJ1-2,TGTGCCAGCAGCTTTGACTCCTATGGCTACACCTTC,CASSFDSYGYTF
-,TRBV28,TRBD1,TRBJ1-5,TGTGCCAGCAGTTTGGGGACAGGGATGAATCAGCCCCAGCATTTT,CASSLGTGMNQPQHF
-,TRBV19,-,TRBJ2-3,TGTGCCAGTAGTATAGTGGCCAGACAGTCCTCGGGAGATACGCAGTATTTT,CASSIVARQSSGDTQYF
-,TRBV10-1,TRBD1,TRBJ2-7,TGCGCCAGTGTACCTTCGACAGGGATTATCGACGAGCAGTACTTC,CASVPSTGIIDEQYF
-,TRBV7-8,-,TRBJ1-6,TGTGCCAGCAGCTTAGGACTGGGAGGGAGCTCCTATAATTCACCCCTCCACTTT,CASSLGLGGSSYNSPLHF
-,TRBV29-1,TRBD2,TRBJ2-1,TGCAGCGTCATTCTAGCGGGGGGGCGAGGGTCAAATGAGCAGTTCTTC,CSVILAGGRGSNEQFF
-,TRBV7-7,-,TRBJ1-1,TGTGCCAGCAGCTTAGACAAGAACACTGAAGCTTTCTTT,CASSLDKNTEAFF
-,TRBV7-9,TRBD2,TRBJ2-1,TGTGCCAGCAGCTGGACTAGCGGATACAATGAGCAGTTCTTC,CASSWTSGYNEQFF
once,TRBV11-3,-,TRBJ2-2,TGTGCCAGCAGCTCTCGCCGGGGTACCGGGGAGCTGTTTTTT,CASSSRRGTGELFF
-,TRBV6-4,-,TRBJ1-6,TGTGCCAGCAGTGACAGAGGACGGGGTGATTCACCCCTCCACTTT,CASSDRGRGDSPLHF
-,TRBV19,TRBD1,TRBJ2-1,TGTGCCAGTAGGAAGATCGGGACAGGGTCCTACAATGAGCAGTTCTTC,CASRKIGTGSYNEQFF
-,TRBV7-6,TRBD1,TRBJ2-3,TGTGCCAGCAGCCGGGACAGGATCGCAGATACGCAGTATTTT,CASSRDRIADTQYF
-,TRBV27,TRBD1,TRBJ2-7,TGTGCCAGCAGTGACCGGGACAGGACGTACGAGCAGTACTTC,CASSDRDRTYEQYF
few,TRBV9,TRBD2,TRBJ2-5,TGTGCCAGCAGCGGGGGGACTAGCGGGACCCAGTACTTC,CASSGGTSGTQYF
few,TRBV19,-,TRBJ1-1,TGTGCCAGTAGTATACCGGGTTTAAGCACTGAAGCTTTCTTT,CASSIPGLSTEAFF
few,TRBV6-5,-,TRBJ1-2,TGTGCCAGCAGACCGACAGAGCCGTATGGCTACACCTTC,CASRPTEPYGYTF
few,TRBV7-2,TRBD1,TRBJ1-1,TGTGCCAGCAGCTCACTCCGGGACAGGGGAACTGAAGCTTTCTTT,CASSSLRDRGTEAFF
-,TRBV30,TRBD1,TRBJ2-7,TGTGCCTGGAGTGGTTTCCGGACAGGGTACCCCTACGAGCAGTACTTC,CAWSGFRTGYPYEQYF
-,TRBV5-1,-,TRBJ2-1,TGCGCCAGCAGCTTGGCCTCATTAGACTACAATGAGCAGTTCTTC,CASSLASLDYNEQFF
-,TRBV27,TRBD2,TRBJ2-3,TGTGCCAGCAACCCGGGACTAGCGATGACAGATACGCAGTATTTT,CASNPGLAMTDTQYF
few,TRBV7-9,TRBD2,TRBJ2-7,TGTGCCAGCAGCCGGGGGGGAACGGAGCAGTACTTC,CASSRGGTEQYF
-,TRBV7-3,TRBD2,TRBJ2-5,TGTGCCAGCAGCTTAACGGGACGGACTAGCGGTCCTGGGGAGACCCAGTACTTC,CASSLTGRTSGPGETQYF
-,TRBV5-1,TRBD2,TRBJ2-7,TGCGCCAGCAGCTTGGCTAGCGGGGGAATGTACGAGCAGTACTTC,CASSLASGGMYEQYF
few,TRBV27,-,TRBJ2-5,TGTGCCAGCAGTCCTACAGGGCTGCAAGAGACCCAGTACTTC,CASSPTGLQETQYF
-,TRBV18,-,TRBJ2-5,TGTGCCAGCTCACCCCCCAAAGGGGGTGGGTACCAAGAGACCCAGTACTTC,CASSPPKGGGYQETQYF
few,TRBV11-3,-,TRBJ2-3,TGTGCCAGCAGCTTAGGTAGCCCAGATACGCAGTATTTT,CASSLGSPDTQYF
-,TRBV13,TRBD2,TRBJ2-5,TGTGCCAGCAGCTTAGTTGGGGTAAACCGGGGGGATGGCGAGACCCAGTACTTC,CASSLVGVNRGDGETQYF
-,TRBV29-1,-,TRBJ1-2,TGCAGCGTTGACAGTACCTTTATTAACTATGGCTACACCTTC,CSVDSTFINYGYTF
few,TRBV19,TRBD1,TRBJ1-1,TGTGCCAGTAGTTTGGACAGGATATTCTCTGAAGCTTTCTTT,CASSLDRIFSEAFF
-,TRBV4-1,-,TRBJ2-7,TGCGCCAGCAGCCAAGGGGCAGGGGGGTCCTACGAGCAGTACTTC,CASSQGAGGSYEQYF
few,TRBV7-9,TRBD1,TRBJ1-1,TGTGCCAGCAGCTCCCGGGACAGGGGGAACACTGAAGCTTTCTTT,CASSSRDRGNTEAFF
-,TRBV29-1,TRBD1,TRBJ1-4,TGCAGCGCGGGACAGGGGGCTGAAAAACTGTTTTTT,CSAGQGAEKLFF
-,TRBV7-9,-,TRBJ2-1,TGTGCCAGCAGCTTAGACAACAGGGCTGAGCAGTTCTTC,CASSLDNRAEQFF
-,TRBV7-9,TRBD2,TRBJ2-1,TGTTCCAGCAGCTTGAGTACTAGCGGGATTTACAATGAGCAGTTCTTC,CSSSLSTSGIYNEQFF
few,TRBV30,-,TRBJ2-7,TGTGCCTGGAGCTGGACTTCCTACGAGCAGTACTTC,CAWSWTSYEQYF
-,TRBV7-6,-,TRBJ2-5,TGTGCCAGCAGTCGAGGGGAGACCCAGTACTTC,CASSRGETQYF
once,TRBV5-1,-,TRBJ2-5,TGCGCCAGCAGCTTTTTCTTGTCAGAGACCCAGTACTTC,CASSFFLSETQYF